One and the same sample provided the 3 T cell receptor beta chains below, sequenced in a study of blood T cell repertoires in COVID-19. TCRdb's table, derived via immunoSEQ multiplex PCR, lists solely in-frame clones and lacks some. In the table there are under 75,000 clones, about 86% of which are singletons. Sequencing input: peripheral blood. All receptors derive from a woman of 80 years or more with active COVID-19.

CDR3 amino acids: CASSQAGGPTDTQYF. Here the CDR3 DNA reads TGTGCCAGCAGCCAAGCGGGGGGCCCCACAGATACGCAGTATTTT. This chain connects TRBV4-2 to TRBJ2-3, with a tentative D call TRBD2 (7 bases). Trimming removed 1 base from V and 2 bases from J, with 10 bases in between. In germline, CDR1 is LGHNA, CDR2 YNFKEQ. CDR3 length: 15 residues.

The genes are TRBV6-5 and TRBJ1-2; D gene ambiguous. The CDR3 has 14 residues. Trimming stripped 0 bases from V and 4 bases from J, with 9 bases between. Germline CDR1 MNHEY, CDR2 SVGAGI. CDR3 sequence reads: CASSYSRLGYGYTF. CDR3 sequence (DNA): TGTGCCAGCAGTTACTCCCGCCTAGGCTATGGCTACACCTTC.

The V and J genes are TRBV7-9 and TRBJ2-3; 9 nucleotides align to TRBD1. CDR3 length equals 16 residues. Germline lookup yields CDR1 SEHNR and CDR2 FQNEAQ (reference sequence). V was pared by 5 bases and J by 4 bases, with 10 bases of the junction left unmatched. The CDR3 nucleotides read TGTGCCAGCAGCCCCCGGGGGACAGGGATCGCAGATACGCAGTATTTT. Protein: CASSPRGTGIADTQYF.